This entry is about one T cell receptor (beta chain). As yet, its antigen is unknown. From germline, CDR1 is SQVTM and CDR2 ANQGSEA. This CDR3 spans 12 amino acids. The V and J ends lost 7 bases and 4 bases, in that order; junction bases with no gene match: 5. This sample was taken from a study of shared clonotypes between healthy human individuals. Sequencing was performed with immunoSEQ multiplex PCR; in TCRdb, only in-frame clones are kept and a portion is missing. The table lists over 800,000 clones, 90% to 95% of them singletons. Points from the study as a whole: Shared across a few donors were roughly 4.7% of the naive CD4 clonotypes. When compared with the clonotypes that were shared by all four sorted-subset donors, the non-shared clonotypes turned out to have lower generation probabilities.

Naivety among CD8 cells was defined by CD45RO negativity and positive CCR7 selection, thereby excluding terminally differentiated effector memory CD45RA+ cells. Sequencing used naive CD8+ T cells sorted from blood. The TCR was taken from a man aged 25 to 40 in good health. This sequence joins TRBV29-1 and TRBJ1-1; TRBD1 matches at 8 bases. The CDR3 bases are TGCAGCGCCCACAGGGGGAGCACTGAAGCTTTCTTT. Translating gives CSAHRGSTEAFF. Drawing the rest from reference TRBV29-1 and TRBJ1-1, the complete variable domain is SAVISQKPSRDICQRGTSLTIQCQVDSQVTMMFWYRQQPGQSLTLIATANQGSEATYESGFVIDKFPISRPNLTFSTLTVSNMSPEDSSIYLCSAHRGSTEAFFGQGTRLTVV.